The present entry profiles one T cell receptor (beta chain) with its context. Its specificity is not known. Germline assignment: CDR1 MNHNS and CDR2 SASEGT. CDR3 length equals 14 residues. With 2 bases removed from V and 4 bases from J, the gap between germline ends came to 11 bases. Researchers ran the PCR with 60 Vbeta and 13 Jbeta primers. TCRdb keeps only in-frame clones here, not all; method: immunoSEQ multiplex PCR. This table has some 190,000 clones, over 60% appearing once. The data originate from a study of cytomegalovirus exposure and HLA in healthy donors. Points from the study as a whole: Reports state that TCR beta sequences accurately predicted most subjects' HLA-A and HLA-B alleles. In vitro confirmation showed a few CMV-associated chains to be CMV antigen specific.

The sample was PBMCs. The genes are TRBV6-1 and TRBJ1-2, with D hard to call. This clonotype was sampled from a woman aged 25 to 45 in good health and CMV-seropositive. The CDR3 DNA follows: TGTGCCAGCAGTGAAAATGAGGCCCTCTATGGCTACACCTTC. Translated, it gives CASSENEALYGYTF.